These 20 T cell receptor beta chains originate from one sample sequenced in a study of blood T cell repertoires in COVID-19. The method was immunoSEQ multiplex PCR; TCRdb's version includes in-frame clones alone and lacks a portion of them. The sample includes 450,000 or so clones, 89% of them seen just once. What was sequenced was peripheral blood. These TCRs come from a man aged 18 to 30 with COVID-19, enrolled during active disease.

The chain combines TRBV11-2 with TRBJ1-1; 7 positions agree with TRBD1. The germline V gene encodes CDR1 SGHAT and CDR2 FQNNGV. Trimming removed 3 bases from V and 0 bases from J; junction bases left unmatched: 4. This CDR3 has 15 residues. CDR3 residues: CASSFPGQMNTEAFF. As DNA, the CDR3 is TGTGCCAGCAGCTTTCCGGGACAGATGAACACTGAAGCTTTCTTT.

V is TRBV5-4 and J is TRBJ1-1; 9 positions match TRBD1. Losses at the gene ends were 1 base for V and 3 bases for J; bases not matched to a gene: 1. CDR1 and CDR2 from the germline V gene are SGHNT and YYREEE (reference sequence). The CDR3 consists of 14 residues. The DNA for the CDR3 is TGTGCCAGCAGCTTGACAGGGGGCTACACTGAAGCTTTCTTT. Residues: CASSLTGGYTEAFF.

The J gene is TRBJ1-1, the V gene TRBV5-1, with a tentative D call TRBD1 (6 bases). Deletions cut 0 bases from V and 1 base from J, with 7 bases between. Germline CDR1 and CDR2: SGHRS and YFSETQ. The CDR3 extends over 14 amino acids. CDR3 protein: CASSLGTANTEAFF. Written as DNA, the CDR3 is TGCGCCAGCAGCTTGGGGACAGCGAACACTGAAGCTTTCTTT.

This clone came up once. The chain employs TRBV3-1 (or the pseudogene TRBV3-2) and TRBJ2-1, with TRBD2 identical over 10 bases. The CDR3 covers 14 residues. The trim removed 4 bases at V and 9 bases at J, leaving 6 bases unmatched. Per the germline V gene, CDR1 is LGHDT and CDR2 is YNNKEL (reference sequence). The CDR3 DNA sequence: TGTGCCAGCAGCCGGCTAGCGGGGGCCAGTGAGCAGTTCTTC. This gives the protein CASSRLAGASEQFF.

This rearrangement joins TRBV13 to TRBJ1-6; TRBD1 matches at 10 bases. Germline loops: CDR1 PRHDT, CDR2 FYEKMQ (reference sequence). After removal of 4 bases from V and 0 bases from J, the junction contained 18 bases not matched to a gene. The length of the CDR3 is 22 residues. The CDR3 here is CASSSRGFGTGVVGSYNSPLHF. The CDR3, as DNA: TGTGCCAGCAGCTCGAGAGGGTTTGGGACAGGGGTTGTAGGCTCCTATAATTCACCCCTCCACTTT.

CDR3 nucleotides: TGTGCCAGCAGCTCGGGACTAGCGGTTTACGAGCAGTACTTC. As protein: CASSSGLAVYEQYF. The genes are TRBV11-2 and TRBJ2-7; 11 bases are a match to TRBD2. This CDR3 is built from 14 residues. V was pared by 4 bases and J by 4 bases, with 3 bases of the junction left unmatched. Germline values: CDR1 SGHAT, CDR2 FQNNGV.

The DNA for the CDR3 is TGTGCCAGCAGTCGAAGCGACAGGGGGAACTATGGCTACACCTTC. Amino acid sequence: CASSRSDRGNYGYTF. The V gene is TRBV6-5, the J gene TRBJ1-2; 9 nucleotides align to TRBD1. Germline lookup yields CDR1 MNHEY and CDR2 SVGAGI. The V segment lost 5 bases and the J segment 2 bases; nucleotides outside the gene matches: 6. The CDR3 extends over 15 amino acids.

The rearrangement links TRBV27 to TRBJ1-5; D call uncertain. The ends were cut back, 2 bases at V and 5 bases at J, with 10 bases in the middle. The CDR3 extends over 14 amino acids. Germline CDR1 and CDR2: MNHEY and SMNVEV (reference sequence). CDR3 amino acids: CASSLPGSDQPQHF. CDR3 DNA sequence: TGTGCCAGCAGTTTACCGGGTTCGGATCAGCCCCAGCATTTT.

The chain employs TRBV11-2 and TRBJ2-5, with 7 bases that match TRBD1. Looked up from germline, CDR1 is SGHAT and CDR2 is FQNNGV. With 4 bases clipped from V and 4 bases from J, the junction kept 9 bases outside the gene matches. The CDR3 runs to 15 residues. CDR3 loop: CASSYSGTEGETQYF. The CDR3 nucleotides are TGTGCCAGCAGCTACTCCGGGACAGAGGGAGAGACCCAGTACTTC.

The chain combines TRBV3-1 (or the pseudogene TRBV3-2) with TRBJ1-2; D may be TRBD1 (5 bases). The V end was cut by 0 bases, the J end by 7 bases, with 15 bases between. The germline CDR1 and CDR2 sequences are LGHDT and YNNKEL (reference sequence). This CDR3 has 15 amino acids. The DNA of the CDR3 is TGTGCCAGCAGCCAAGAGCGGTCAGGGTCGGCTGGCTACACCTTC. Translation gives CASSQERSGSAGYTF.

This chain links TRBV4-1 with TRBJ2-7, with 7 bases aligning to TRBD1. Trimming at V came to 3 bases and at J to 3 bases, leaving 8 bases not matched to a gene. Germline CDR1 and CDR2: MGHRA and YSYEKL. The CDR3 is made up of 15 amino acids. Here the CDR3 DNA reads TGCGCCAGCAGCCACAACCTAGGACAGGACTACGAGCAGTACTTC. Its translation is CASSHNLGQDYEQYF.

The chain uses TRBV19 and TRBJ1-1; D unresolved. V was trimmed by 6 bases and J by 7 bases, leaving 18 bases between them. This CDR3 comprises 14 residues. Germline values: CDR1 LNHDA, CDR2 SQIVND (reference sequence). DNA of the CDR3: TGTGCCAGTAGCCTACTAATACGAGGGCATGAAGCTTTCTTT. Translation gives CASSLLIRGHEAFF.

J is TRBJ2-5 and V is TRBV2, with D possibly matching TRBD2 (5 bases). Germline lookup yields CDR1 SNHLY and CDR2 FYNNEI. The CDR3 loop spans 13 amino acids. The V end was cut by 3 bases, the J end by 5 bases, with 10 bases between. CDR3: CASSDRGIETQYF. CDR3 in DNA: TGTGCCAGCAGTGATCGGGGAATCGAGACCCAGTACTTC.

The chain couples TRBV9 to TRBJ2-1; D ambiguous. The CDR3 sequence is 16 residues long. The V and J ends lost 0 bases and 4 bases respectively, with 14 bases between them. The V gene's germline CDR1 is SGDLS and CDR2 YYNGEE. CDR3 protein: CASSVAASPFYNEQFF. The CDR3 DNA reads TGTGCCAGCAGCGTAGCGGCTAGTCCGTTTTACAATGAGCAGTTCTTC.

The chain has TRBV24-1 and TRBJ2-5; 10 bases match TRBD1. J gave up 5 bases and V 7 bases, and 3 bases lay outside the gene matches. CDR1 and CDR2 from the germline V gene are KGHDR and SFDVKD. The length of the CDR3 is 13 residues. The CDR3 bases are TGTGCCACCAGAGGACAGGGGGTGGAGACCCAGTACTTC. Translated: CATRGQGVETQYF.

V is TRBV5-8 and J is TRBJ1-3, with 9 bases aligning to TRBD1. V shed 0 bases, J shed 2 bases, and the junction held 6 bases outside the gene matches. The CDR3 runs 17 residues. Per the germline V gene, CDR1 is SGHTS and CDR2 is YDEGEE. CDR3 in amino acids: CASSLEVGDRAGNTIYF. CDR3 bases: TGTGCCAGCAGCTTGGAAGTCGGGGACAGGGCTGGAAACACCATATATTTT.

J is TRBJ1-5 and V is TRBV4-2, with a possible D match to TRBD1 (5 bases). Germline V lookup: CDR1 LGHNA, CDR2 YNFKEQ. The CDR3 runs 16 residues. V shed 4 bases and J shed 6 bases, with 19 bases lying between them. The CDR3 sequence: CASSPNRGDAGQPQHF. Written as DNA, the CDR3 is TGTGCCAGCAGCCCTAATCGGGGGGACGCGGGTCAGCCCCAGCATTTT.

V gene TRBV7-9 combines with J gene TRBJ2-7, with 13 bases matching TRBD2. Per the germline V gene, CDR1 is SEHNR and CDR2 is FQNEAQ (reference sequence). Trimming at V came to 4 bases and at J to 4 bases, leaving 10 bases not matched to a gene. The CDR3 runs 17 residues. The CDR3 protein is CASSSMGLAGNRYEQYF. The CDR3 nucleotides read TGTGCCAGCAGCTCAATGGGACTAGCGGGGAATAGGTACGAGCAGTACTTC.

This clone showed up just once. This chain uses TRBV19 with TRBJ1-2, with 8 bases aligning to TRBD1. Per germline, CDR1 LNHDA and CDR2 SQIVND (reference sequence). The V segment lost 3 bases and the J segment 4 bases; nucleotides outside the gene matches: 10. The CDR3 consists of 16 residues. CDR3 bases: TGTGCCAGTAGTATTCTTGGGACAGGTAGCTCCTATGGCTACACCTTC. Its protein is CASSILGTGSSYGYTF.

The chain carries TRBV4-1 and TRBJ2-7, with D perhaps matching TRBD2 (6 bases). The length of the CDR3 is 12 residues. Germline values: CDR1 MGHRA, CDR2 YSYEKL. V dropped 1 base and J dropped 5 bases, with 6 bases sitting between them. DNA for the CDR3: TGCGCCAGCAGCCAAGGCGGGGACGAGCAGTACTTC. Translation: CASSQGGDEQYF.